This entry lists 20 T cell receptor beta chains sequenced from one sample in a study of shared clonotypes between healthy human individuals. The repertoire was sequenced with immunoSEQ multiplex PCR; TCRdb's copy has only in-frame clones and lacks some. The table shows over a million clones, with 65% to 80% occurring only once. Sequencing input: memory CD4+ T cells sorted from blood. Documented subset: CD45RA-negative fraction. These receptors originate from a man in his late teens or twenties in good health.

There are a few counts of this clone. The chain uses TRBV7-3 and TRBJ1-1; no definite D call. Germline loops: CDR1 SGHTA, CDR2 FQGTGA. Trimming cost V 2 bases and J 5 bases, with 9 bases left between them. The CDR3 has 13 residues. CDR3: CASSLQEETEAFF. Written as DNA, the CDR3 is TGTGCCAGCAGCTTACAGGAGGAGACTGAAGCTTTCTTT. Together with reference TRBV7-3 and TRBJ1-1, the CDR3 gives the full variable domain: GAGVSQTPSNKVTEKGKYVELRCDPISGHTALYWYRQSLGQGPEFLIYFQGTGAADDSGLPNDRFFAVRPEGSVSTLKIQRTERGDSAVYLCASSLQEETEAFFGQGTRLTVV.

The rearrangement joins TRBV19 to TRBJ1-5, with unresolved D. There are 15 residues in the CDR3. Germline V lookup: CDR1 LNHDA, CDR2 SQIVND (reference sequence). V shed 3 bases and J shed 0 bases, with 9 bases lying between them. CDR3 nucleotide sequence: TGTGCCAGTAGTATGATAGGGCTTAGCAATCAGCCCCAGCATTTT. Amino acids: CASSMIGLSNQPQHF.

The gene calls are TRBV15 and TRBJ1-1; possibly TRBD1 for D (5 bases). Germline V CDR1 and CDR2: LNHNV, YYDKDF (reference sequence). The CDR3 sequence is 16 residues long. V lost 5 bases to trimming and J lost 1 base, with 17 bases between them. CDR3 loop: CATSGGGRQRNTEAFF. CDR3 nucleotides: TGTGCCACCAGCGGGGGTGGGAGACAGCGGAACACTGAAGCTTTCTTT.

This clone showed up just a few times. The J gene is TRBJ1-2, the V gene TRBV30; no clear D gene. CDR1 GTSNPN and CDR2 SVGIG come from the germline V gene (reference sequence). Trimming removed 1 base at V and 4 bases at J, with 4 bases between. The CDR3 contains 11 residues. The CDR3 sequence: CAWSDFYGYTF. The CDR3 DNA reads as TGTGCCTGGAGTGACTTCTATGGCTACACCTTC.

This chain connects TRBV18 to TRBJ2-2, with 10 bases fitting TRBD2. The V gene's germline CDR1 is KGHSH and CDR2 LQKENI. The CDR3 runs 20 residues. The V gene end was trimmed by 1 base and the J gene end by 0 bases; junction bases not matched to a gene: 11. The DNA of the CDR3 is TGTGCCAGCTCACCACTTAATCTAGCGGGAGCTTCGACGAACACCGGGGAGCTGTTTTTT. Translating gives CASSPLNLAGASTNTGELFF. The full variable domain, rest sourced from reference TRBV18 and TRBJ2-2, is NAGVMQNPRHLVRRRGQEARLRCSPMKGHSHVYWYRQLPEEGLKFMVYLQKENIIDESGMPKERFSAEFPKEGPSILRIQQVVRGDSAAYFCASSPLNLAGASTNTGELFFGEGSRLTVL.

Here the CDR3 DNA reads TGTGCCAGCAGTTTCTCCGAAAATTACAATGAGCAGTTCTTC. This codes for CASSFSENYNEQFF. This sequence joins TRBV27 and TRBJ2-1; D call uncertain. The CDR3 covers 14 residues. The germline V and J ends were trimmed by 3 bases and 4 bases, with 10 bases remaining between them. Germline V gene lookup returns CDR1 MNHEY and CDR2 SMNVEV (reference sequence).

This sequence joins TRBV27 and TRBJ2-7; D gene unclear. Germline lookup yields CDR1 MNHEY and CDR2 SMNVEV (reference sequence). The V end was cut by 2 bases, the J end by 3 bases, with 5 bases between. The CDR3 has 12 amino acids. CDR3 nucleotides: TGTGCCAGCAGTTTAAACAGCTACGAGCAGTACTTC. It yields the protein CASSLNSYEQYF.

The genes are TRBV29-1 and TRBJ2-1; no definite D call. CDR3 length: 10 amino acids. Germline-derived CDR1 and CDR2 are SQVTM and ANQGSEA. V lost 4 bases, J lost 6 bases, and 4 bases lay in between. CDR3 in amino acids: CSVGSNEQFF. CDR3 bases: TGCAGCGTTGGGAGCAATGAGCAGTTCTTC.

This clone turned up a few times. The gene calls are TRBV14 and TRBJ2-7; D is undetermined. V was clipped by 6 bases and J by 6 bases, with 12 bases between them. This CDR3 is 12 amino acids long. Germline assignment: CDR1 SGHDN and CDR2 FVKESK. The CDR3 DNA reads TGTGCCAGCAGAGGGTTAGCCGCCGAGCAGTACTTC. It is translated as CASRGLAAEQYF.

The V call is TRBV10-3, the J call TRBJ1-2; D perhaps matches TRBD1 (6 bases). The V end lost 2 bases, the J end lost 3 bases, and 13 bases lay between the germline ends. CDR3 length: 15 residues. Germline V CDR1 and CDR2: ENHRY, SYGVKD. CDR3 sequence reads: CAISETLQGYYGYTF. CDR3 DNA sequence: TGTGCCATCAGTGAGACTCTACAGGGATACTATGGCTACACCTTC.

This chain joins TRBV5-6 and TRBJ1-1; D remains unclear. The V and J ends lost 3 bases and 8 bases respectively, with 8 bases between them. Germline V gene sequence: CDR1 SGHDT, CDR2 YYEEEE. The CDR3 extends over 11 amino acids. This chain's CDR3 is CASSWGGEAFF. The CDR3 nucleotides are TGTGCCAGCAGCTGGGGTGGAGAAGCTTTCTTT.

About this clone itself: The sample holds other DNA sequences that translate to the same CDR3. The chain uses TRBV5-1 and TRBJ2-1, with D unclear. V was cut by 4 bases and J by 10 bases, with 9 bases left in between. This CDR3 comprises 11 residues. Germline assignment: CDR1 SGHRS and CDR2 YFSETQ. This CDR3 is CASSASGEQFF. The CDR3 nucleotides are TGCGCCAGCAGCGCATCGGGCGAGCAGTTCTTC.

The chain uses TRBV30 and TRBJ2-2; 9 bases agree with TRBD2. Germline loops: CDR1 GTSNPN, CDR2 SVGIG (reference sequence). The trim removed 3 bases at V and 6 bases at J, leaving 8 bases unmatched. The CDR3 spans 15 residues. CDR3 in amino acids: CAWSRGGAKPGELFF. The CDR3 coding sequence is TGTGCCTGGAGCCGCGGGGGGGCCAAACCCGGGGAGCTGTTTTTT.

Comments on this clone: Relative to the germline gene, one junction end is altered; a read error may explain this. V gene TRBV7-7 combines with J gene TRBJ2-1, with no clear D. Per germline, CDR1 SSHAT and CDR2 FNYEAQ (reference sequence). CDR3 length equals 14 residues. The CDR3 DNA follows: TGTGCTAGCAGCTTGGGCGGAACCTACAATGAGCAGTTCTTC. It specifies CASSLGGTYNEQFF.

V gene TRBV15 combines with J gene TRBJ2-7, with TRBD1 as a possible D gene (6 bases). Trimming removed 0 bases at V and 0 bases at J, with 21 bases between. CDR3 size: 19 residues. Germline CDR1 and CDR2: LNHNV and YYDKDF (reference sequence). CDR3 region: CATSRDNIPTDRFSYEQYF. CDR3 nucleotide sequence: TGTGCCACCAGCAGAGATAATATCCCTACTGACAGGTTCTCCTACGAGCAGTACTTC.

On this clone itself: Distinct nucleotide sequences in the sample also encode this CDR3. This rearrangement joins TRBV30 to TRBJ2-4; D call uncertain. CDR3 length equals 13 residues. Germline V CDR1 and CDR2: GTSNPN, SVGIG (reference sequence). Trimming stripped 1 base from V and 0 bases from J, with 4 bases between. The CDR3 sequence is CAWSGVAKNIQYF. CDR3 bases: TGTGCCTGGAGTGGTGTAGCCAAAAACATTCAGTACTTC.

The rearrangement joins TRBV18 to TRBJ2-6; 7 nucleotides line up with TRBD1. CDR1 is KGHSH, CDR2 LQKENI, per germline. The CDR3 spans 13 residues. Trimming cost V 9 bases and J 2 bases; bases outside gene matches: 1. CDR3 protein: CASDRAGANVLTF. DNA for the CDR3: TGTGCCAGTGACAGGGCTGGGGCCAACGTCCTGACTTTC.

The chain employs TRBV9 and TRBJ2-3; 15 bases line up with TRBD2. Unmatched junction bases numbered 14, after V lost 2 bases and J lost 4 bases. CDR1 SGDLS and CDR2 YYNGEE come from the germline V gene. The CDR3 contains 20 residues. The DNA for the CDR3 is TGTGCCAGCAGCGTCCAACCGGGACTAGCGGGGGGAAGGGGTGCAGATACGCAGTATTTT. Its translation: CASSVQPGLAGGRGADTQYF.

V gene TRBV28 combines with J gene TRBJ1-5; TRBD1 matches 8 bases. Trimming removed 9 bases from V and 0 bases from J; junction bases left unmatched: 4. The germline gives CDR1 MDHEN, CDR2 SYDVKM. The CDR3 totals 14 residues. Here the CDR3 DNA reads TGTGCCAGTATTACAGGGGGTAGCAATCAGCCCCAGCATTTT. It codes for CASITGGSNQPQHF. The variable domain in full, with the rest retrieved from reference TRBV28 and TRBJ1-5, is DVKVTQSSRYLVKRTGEKVFLECVQDMDHENMFWYRQDPGLGLRLIYFSYDVKMKEKGDIPEGYSVSREKKERFSLILESASTNQTSMYLCASITGGSNQPQHFGDGTRLSIL.

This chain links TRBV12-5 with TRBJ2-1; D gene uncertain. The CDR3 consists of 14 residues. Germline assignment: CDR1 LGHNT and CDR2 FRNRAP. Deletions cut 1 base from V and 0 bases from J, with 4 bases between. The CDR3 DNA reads TGTGCTAGTGGTTTGGAGAGCTCCTACAATGAGCAGTTCTTC. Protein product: CASGLESSYNEQFF.